The 27 T cell receptor beta chains presented below share a single source sample, sequenced in a study of radiotherapy plus CTLA-4 blockade in lung cancer. Assay used: immunoSEQ multiplex PCR; TCRdb lists only in-frame clones, some missing. The repertoire has about 87,000 clones, around 86% of them found once; the top ten carry 16%. Sample: peripheral blood, taken from a patient treated with radiotherapy plus ipilimumab. These receptors came from a human donor with non-small cell lung cancer that progressed on radiotherapy plus ipilimumab.

This clone has a single count. The chain recombines TRBV14 with TRBJ2-1, with 12 bases matching TRBD2. With 0 bases clipped from V and 4 bases from J, the junction kept 16 bases outside the gene matches. CDR1 and CDR2 (germline): SGHDN, FVKESK. This CDR3 region has 21 residues. This CDR3 is CASSQDRRTSGTLFLYNEQFF. The CDR3 DNA follows: TGTGCCAGCAGCCAAGATCGGAGGACTAGCGGGACCCTCTTTCTTTACAATGAGCAGTTCTTC.

As to this clone: As the CDR3 is not closed by the conserved phenylalanine or tryptophan, this likely results from a read error. The chain joins TRBV7-6 to TRBJ1-2, with D unresolved. Germline V gene lookup returns CDR1 SGHVS and CDR2 FNYEAQ. V dropped 1 base and J dropped 11 bases, with 14 bases sitting between them. The CDR3 spans 13 residues. This chain's CDR3 is CASSLGLGLGYTV. The CDR3 region has the DNA TGTGCCAGCAGCTTAGGCCTCGGGTTGGGGTACACCGTC.

This clone was observed a few times. V is TRBV19 and J is TRBJ1-5; TRBD1 is a possible D gene (5 bases). Per germline, CDR1 LNHDA and CDR2 SQIVND (reference sequence). This CDR3 has 13 residues. Trimming removed 5 bases from V and 6 bases from J, with 11 bases in between. CDR3 sequence reads: CASSPQGRQPQHF. The CDR3, as DNA: TGTGCCAGTAGTCCCCAGGGCCGTCAGCCCCAGCATTTT.

The chain has TRBV7-6 and TRBJ2-1, with a tentative D call TRBD2 (5 bases). Germline values: CDR1 SGHVS, CDR2 FNYEAQ. This CDR3 has 15 amino acids. Trimming pared 0 bases from V and 7 bases from J, leaving 13 bases between. The CDR3 DNA reads as TGTGCCAGCAGCTTAGCTGCATACTCGGGGAATGAGCAGTTCTTC. Its protein product is CASSLAAYSGNEQFF.

The V gene is TRBV30, the J gene TRBJ2-7; tentative D call: TRBD2 (6 bases). CDR3 length: 14 amino acids. Germline CDR1 and CDR2: GTSNPN and SVGIG (reference sequence). V lost 2 bases to trimming and J lost 6 bases, with 17 bases between them. The CDR3 DNA reads TGTGCCTGGAGTTATAGCGGTATTGGTCGCGAGCAGTACTTC. It codes for CAWSYSGIGREQYF. Complete variable domain (other parts from reference TRBV30 and TRBJ2-7): SQTIHQWPATLVQPVGSPLSLECTVEGTSNPNLYWYRQAAGRGLQLLFYSVGIGQISSEVPQNLSASRPQDRQFILSSKKLLLSDSGFYLCAWSYSGIGREQYFGPGTRLTVT.

The chain carries TRBV7-9 and TRBJ2-7, with unresolved D. The CDR3 covers 15 residues. Trimming pared 6 bases from V and 6 bases from J, leaving 21 bases between. The germline V gene has CDR1 SEHNR and CDR2 FQNEAQ (reference sequence). CDR3 loop: CASSFPLGLLPEQYF. CDR3 nucleotides: TGTGCCAGCAGTTTCCCCCTTGGCCTACTACCCGAGCAGTACTTC.

The chain couples TRBV27 to TRBJ1-6, with D uncertain. Germline CDR1 is MNHEY and CDR2 is SMNVEV (reference sequence). The V gene lost 2 bases and the J gene lost 0 bases, with 23 bases spanning the gap. This CDR3 comprises 21 residues. The CDR3 region has the DNA TGTGCCAGCAGTTTACAGTACAGCTCGAACCGGCACAGCTCCTATAATTCACCCCTCCACTTT. It translates to CASSLQYSSNRHSSYNSPLHF.

The rearrangement joins TRBV10-2 to TRBJ1-4, with D perhaps matching TRBD1 (5 bases). Germline values: CDR1 WSHSY, CDR2 SAAADI. Trimming stripped 8 bases from V and 7 bases from J, with 23 bases between. CDR3 length: 16 residues. CDR3 nucleotides: TGCGCCAGCGCCCCGGGGGTTGGGGCGCGGAGTGAAAAACTGTTTTTT. Translated: CASAPGVGARSEKLFF.

The CDR3 bases are TGTGCCAGCAGCTTGGGAGGTAGCGGAAAGAACAATGAGCAGTTCTTC. Protein product: CASSLGGSGKNNEQFF. The chain has TRBV5-4 and TRBJ2-1, with D possibly being TRBD2 (6 bases). V was pared by 0 bases and J by 5 bases, with 15 bases between. This CDR3 spans 16 amino acids. The V gene's germline CDR1 is SGHNT and CDR2 YYREEE (reference sequence).

V is TRBV11-1 and J is TRBJ2-7, with 13 nucleotides matching TRBD2. Trimming took 3 bases from V and 1 from J; bases not matched to a gene: 6. Per germline, CDR1 SGHAT and CDR2 FQDESV (reference sequence). This CDR3 region has 17 residues. CDR3 in amino acids: CASSFRGTSGVSYEQYF. CDR3 nucleotides: TGTGCCAGCAGCTTTCGGGGGACTAGCGGGGTATCCTACGAGCAGTACTTC.

The V gene is TRBV25-1, the J gene TRBJ1-2; D call uncertain. Germline-derived CDR1 and CDR2 are MGHDK and SYGVNS. The ends were cut back, 0 bases at V and 8 bases at J, with 13 bases in the middle. CDR3 size: 14 residues. CDR3 bases: TGTGCCAGCAGTGAATATTGGCCATTTCAAGGCTACACCTTC. This sequence encodes CASSEYWPFQGYTF.

The J gene is TRBJ2-2, the V gene TRBV29-1, with 9 nucleotides matching TRBD1. Per germline, CDR1 SQVTM and CDR2 ANQGSEA. The trim removed 7 bases at V and 14 bases at J, leaving 11 bases unmatched. The CDR3 is made up of 12 amino acids. The CDR3 here is CSADPGQGILFF. Here the CDR3 DNA reads TGCAGCGCAGACCCGGGACAGGGCATCCTGTTTTTT.

This chain joins TRBV11-2 and TRBJ2-1; D could derive from TRBD1 or TRBD2 (5 bases each). This CDR3 spans 14 amino acids. V was cut by 0 bases and J by 7 bases, with 10 bases left in between. Germline loops: CDR1 SGHAT, CDR2 FQNNGV. CDR3 residues: CASSLDTWGNEQFF. DNA for the CDR3: TGTGCCAGCAGCTTAGATACGTGGGGGAATGAGCAGTTCTTC. The whole variable domain, filled in from reference TRBV11-2 and TRBJ2-1, reads EAGVAQSPRYKIIEKRQSVAFWCNPISGHATLYWYQQILGQGPKLLIQFQNNGVVDDSQLPKDRFSAERLKGVDSTLKIQPAKLEDSAVYLCASSLDTWGNEQFFGPGTRLTVL.

The rearrangement uses TRBV7-9 and TRBJ1-1, with TRBD1 identical over 7 bases. V shed 2 bases, J shed 8 bases, and the junction held 2 bases outside the gene matches. The CDR3 covers 12 residues. Germline CDR1 reads SEHNR; CDR2 reads FQNEAQ (reference sequence). The CDR3: CASSLSTGEAFF. DNA of the CDR3: TGTGCCAGCAGCTTATCGACAGGGGAAGCTTTCTTT.

The chain links TRBV6-5 to TRBJ2-1; no reliable D call. The CDR3 length is 13 residues. V gave up 6 bases and J gave up 5 bases, with 11 bases separating them. Germline V CDR1 and CDR2: MNHEY, SVGAGI. The CDR3 DNA sequence: TGTGCCAGCAGAATAGACCCTAACAATGAGCAGTTCTTC. It codes for CASRIDPNNEQFF.

This rearrangement joins TRBV27 to TRBJ1-2; D ambiguous. The germline V gene has CDR1 MNHEY and CDR2 SMNVEV (reference sequence). The CDR3 has 15 amino acids. V shed 3 bases and J shed 2 bases, with 13 bases lying between them. The CDR3 nucleotides are TGTGCCAGCAGTTTTGATGCTTCGACAAACTATGGCTACACCTTC. It is translated as CASSFDASTNYGYTF.

This rearrangement joins TRBV6-5 to TRBJ1-5; no definite D call. V lost 5 bases to trimming and J lost 6 bases, with 17 bases between them. Germline lookup yields CDR1 MNHEY and CDR2 SVGAGI. The CDR3 extends over 15 amino acids. The CDR3 coding sequence is TGTGCCAGCAGTCAAAGTTATTTCTTGGGTCAGCCCCAGCATTTT. Amino acid sequence: CASSQSYFLGQPQHF.

CDR3 amino acids: CASAVRTWGYTF. The CDR3 region has the DNA TGTGCCAGCGCGGTGAGGACTTGGGGCTACACCTTC. V usage is TRBV2 and J usage is TRBJ1-2, with D hard to call. CDR1 and CDR2 from the germline V gene are SNHLY and FYNNEI. The CDR3 loop spans 12 amino acids. V gave up 8 bases and J gave up 8 bases, with 15 bases separating them.

The V call is TRBV27, the J call TRBJ1-4; D might be TRBD1 (5 bases). Trimming left V 5 bases short and J 0 bases short, with 16 bases between. Germline-derived CDR1 and CDR2 are MNHEY and SMNVEV (reference sequence). This CDR3 has 17 residues. CDR3 nucleotides: TGTGCCAGCAGTCCTCGACAGAACTTTGCAACTAATGAAAAACTGTTTTTT. Its translation is CASSPRQNFATNEKLFF.

This sequence joins TRBV7-9 and TRBJ2-2; D is unclear. The length of the CDR3 is 16 residues. Germline V CDR1 and CDR2: SEHNR, FQNEAQ (reference sequence). V was cut by 5 bases and J by 2 bases, with 15 bases left in between. The DNA for the CDR3 is TGTGCCAGCAGCCCAGCCGGCCGGGTAAACACCGGGGAGCTGTTTTTT. Amino acids: CASSPAGRVNTGELFF.

This clone was observed a handful of times. Compared with germline, one end of the junction differs, possibly owing to a read error. V is TRBV4-1 and J is TRBJ2-7; D gene uncertain. Germline-derived CDR1 and CDR2 are MGHRA and YSYEKL. CDR3 size: 13 residues. The CDR3 DNA reads as TGTGCCAGCAGCCAAGATGGGAAGGGCGAGCAGTACTTC. This encodes CASSQDGKGEQYF.

This rearrangement joins TRBV6-5 to TRBJ2-2; D unresolved. The length of the CDR3 is 14 residues. Germline loops: CDR1 MNHEY, CDR2 SVGAGI. The V and J ends lost 0 bases and 1 base respectively, with 3 bases between them. CDR3 nucleotide sequence: TGTGCCAGCAGTTACTCAGGGAACACCGGGGAGCTGTTTTTT. Translation gives CASSYSGNTGELFF.

This clone was counted a few times. V gene TRBV27 combines with J gene TRBJ2-1; 10 bases line up with TRBD1. The V and J ends lost 6 bases and 8 bases, in that order; junction bases with no gene match: 13. Germline CDR1 MNHEY, CDR2 SMNVEV (reference sequence). This CDR3 comprises 16 residues. The CDR3 DNA is TGTGCCAGCAGATCCGACGGGACAGGGGAGAGGCATGAGCAGTTCTTC. This encodes CASRSDGTGERHEQFF.

The chain is built from TRBV6-6 and TRBJ1-2; weak D call: TRBD1 (5 bases). Trimming took 6 bases from V and 8 from J, leaving 22 bases between them. Germline V gene sequence: CDR1 MNHNY, CDR2 SVGAGI (reference sequence). CDR3 length equals 15 residues. The CDR3 loop reads CASRPGQWGVSGYTF. The CDR3 bases are TGTGCCAGCAGGCCTGGGCAGTGGGGGGTGAGCGGCTACACCTTC.

The chain employs TRBV30 and TRBJ1-6, with 8 bases lining up with TRBD1. The length of the CDR3 is 17 residues. Germline loops: CDR1 GTSNPN, CDR2 SVGIG (reference sequence). V shed 3 bases and J 0 bases; nucleotides not matched to a gene: 7. In DNA, the CDR3 is TGTGCCTGGAGCCGGGACAGGCAGGGCTCCTATAATTCACCCCTCCACTTT. Its translation is CAWSRDRQGSYNSPLHF.

This sequence joins TRBV7-9 and TRBJ1-1; 8 nucleotides match TRBD1. Germline CDR1 SEHNR, CDR2 FQNEAQ (reference sequence). The CDR3 length is 17 residues. The J segment lost 7 bases and the V segment lost 5 bases, leaving 18 bases of the junction unmatched. CDR3 sequence: CASSPDPGQGAWIEAFF. CDR3 DNA: TGTGCCAGCAGCCCCGATCCAGGGCAGGGGGCTTGGATTGAAGCTTTCTTT.

This chain links TRBV19 with TRBJ1-1; perhaps TRBD1 as D (6 bases). Trimming left V 6 bases short and J 2 bases short, with 13 bases between. CDR3 length equals 14 residues. The germline CDR1 and CDR2 sequences are LNHDA and SQIVND (reference sequence). This chain's CDR3 is CASRSGTPNTEAFF. In DNA, the CDR3 is TGTGCCAGTAGGTCCGGGACACCCAACACTGAAGCTTTCTTT.